This entry is about one T cell receptor beta chain. Its target is unknown. The data derive from a study of T cell responses to AZD1222 COVID-19 vaccine. In the study overall: Samples with a second dose at about 4 or about 12 weeks were pooled together. Study results and limitations: Variant regions that are unmutated are reportedly the target of nearly half of spike-specific TCRs.

Clones were read by immunoSEQ multiplex PCR, and TCRdb kept only the in-frame ones, dropping some. The sample lists roughly 150,000 clones, around nine tenths seen once, with 4.5% to 6.5% in the top ten. Germline V CDR1 and CDR2: SGHRS, YFSETQ. CDR3 size: 15 residues. Deletions cut 3 bases from V and 1 base from J, with 13 bases between. The sample was peripheral blood, taken on day 0 of AZD1222 vaccination. This TCR was sampled from an adult in good health. The chain links TRBV5-1 to TRBJ2-5; perhaps D is TRBD1 or TRBD2 (5 bases each). The DNA for the CDR3 is TGCGCCAGCAGCTGCCCCGGGACCGTCCAAGAGACCCAGTACTTC. Translating it yields CASSCPGTVQETQYF. Full variable domain (remainder filled in from reference TRBV5-1 and TRBJ2-5): KAGVTQTPRYLIKTRGQQVTLSCSPISGHRSVSWYQQTPGQGLQFLFEYFSETQRNKGNFPGRFSGRQFSNSRSEMNVSTLELGDSALYLCASSCPGTVQETQYFGPGTRLLVL.